The T cell receptor beta chain described here comes from a study of long-term antiretroviral therapy in people with HIV (dated by TCRdb to between 2020 and 2023). For the wider study: The earliest samples were collected about a decade before the 2015 WHO recommendation for immediate ART, when ART was typically delayed until CD4 counts fell. No cross-contamination during QIAcube processing turned up in test extractions that ran a monoclonal T-cell line alongside around 32 polyclonal samples. The cohort contributed about 200 cryopreserved PBMC samples from a few dozen adults with confirmed HIV infection, collected serially over a mean of about 6 years (range 1-12). Of the roughly 30 participants with HIV, roughly twelve were female. This retrospective serial study examined whether starting ART and sustained HIV suppression were associated with changes in the composition and diversity of the TRB repertoire in peripheral blood.

CDR1 SGHTA and CDR2 FQGNSA were looked up in the germline V gene. The germline ends are 4 bases apart after V is trimmed by 1 base and J by 2 bases. Measured from the cysteine to the phenylalanine, the CDR3 is 13 residues long. Of the read, only the CDR3 DNA is kept; its 39 bases are in frame from base 1. On this clone: Its antigen is unknown. Base qualities were left out, and no much larger clone turns up one base away.

The paper as a whole reports these results and caveats: Limited PBMC availability meant only the TCR beta chain was sequenced, without alpha chain pairing. Starting ART was linked to a significant rise in TRB diversity, yet even with long-term ART the diversity remained significantly lower than in transplant donor controls. Inferences about post-ART repertoire changes are limited because no data were available on ART adherence, viral resistance or therapy changes. HIV repertoires had narrower CDR3 length ranges than controls, and the network structure suggested an antigen-experienced repertoire that shifted only slightly toward naive after ART. Expanded TRB clones identified before ART initiation dominated the repertoire across all time points, though the dominance fluctuated and decreased in many PLHIV after ART. The samples span the years 2004 to 2017, and the ART regimens used at that time may not be as effective as current regimens. Because cell numbers in pre-ART samples were limited, unsorted PBMC were profiled instead of sorted CD4+ and CD8+ T cells.

Sequencing of the TRB variable region was done with the immunoSEQ hsTCRB v3.0 assay at survey level resolution. The target sequencing depth for TRB was 40,000-50,000 T-cell genomes per sample. TRB libraries were pooled and sequenced on an Illumina MiSeq using a v3 150-cycle kit. From the authors' description of their analysis: Repertoire analysis ran in R within a reproducible Nextflow workflow covering QC, data transformation and analysis. LymphoSeq2, an R package for AIRR-Seq data exploration, was used to implement custom analyses. After excluding a few samples that yielded fewer than 5000 total TRB sequences, some 180 HIV repertoires remained for analysis. Among the approximately 180 HIV repertoires that were kept, 59 were collected before ART initiation and roughly 130 were collected after ART initiation. Each repertoire was downsampled to 5000 TRB nucleotide sequences, and summary statistics were averaged across 100 downsampling iterations. The analysis kept only TRB sequences whose CDR3 regions were at least seven amino acids long. Diversity was measured with a Shannon entropy-derived clonality score and the Gini coefficient. In the repertoire networks, any two of the top 5000 CDR3 amino acid sequences were connected whenever the two sequences differed by an edit distance of one. For TRB CDR3 amino acid sequences, GLIPH2 was used to predict antigen specificity groups and MHC restriction. To flag known CMV, EBV, HIV or tissue antigen associations, CDR3 amino acid sequences were matched against VDJdb and McPAS-TCR. Pre-ART, post-ART and control groups were compared with Wilcoxon signed-rank tests and Holm-Bonferroni correction. Not all clones reach the TCRdb copy of this immuneACCESS table, which keeps in-frame sequences only. Checked studies attribute under half of the gap to unresolved V genes and leave the rest unexplained. The V and J calls and clone size come from that table; D and trimming were worked out from the DNA. The sample table shows 32,000 or so clones, and 60% to 85% are seen once. Around 7.4% of the sample lies in the top ten.

To be included, a participant needed at least one PBMC sample from before ART initiation plus at least two post-ART samples. All participants with HIV were treated in the United States of America. Before DNA extraction, cryopreserved samples containing 1-10 million PBMC were thawed and washed. At the time of the earliest PBMC sample, participants with HIV were aged between roughly 20 and 54 years. PBMC samples from each participant spanned 1-4 timepoints before ART initiation and 2-8 timepoints after ART initiation, with a median of 7 samples. For every participant, serial HIV viral load, CD4+ T-cell count, ART history and demographic data were obtained. A Qiagen kit on a QIAcube was used to extract genomic DNA from unsorted PBMC, with samples processed in batches of 12.

The sample was unsorted PBMCs, taken 2 years after starting antiretroviral therapy. This TCR was sampled from a woman between 50 and 59 years old with HIV. The chain employs TRBV7-2 and TRBJ2-3, with an unclear D gene assignment. In nucleotides, the sequence is TGTGCCAGCAGCTTAGGACTCACAGATACGCAGTATTTT. Translated, this is CASSLGLTDTQYF.